These 13 T cell receptor beta chains share one sample of origin, sequenced in a study of T cell responses to AZD1222 COVID-19 vaccine. Using immunoSEQ multiplex PCR, the repertoire was profiled, and TCRdb retains in-frame clones only, with some absent. The sample lists some 130,000 clones; approximately 84% were seen once. Here the sequenced sample was peripheral blood, taken on day 0 of AZD1222 vaccination. These TCRs come from an adult in good health.

This chain joins TRBV9 and TRBJ2-3; 7 bases line up with TRBD1. Germline CDR1 SGDLS, CDR2 YYNGEE. Germline trimming cut 6 bases from V and 0 bases from J; bases unmatched to any gene: 4. The CDR3 runs 14 residues. CDR3 residues: CASMRTGSTDTQYF. The DNA of the CDR3 is TGTGCCAGCATGCGGACAGGTAGCACAGATACGCAGTATTTT.

The V call is TRBV11-2, the J call TRBJ1-3; D is perhaps TRBD1 (6 bases). The CDR3 length is 14 residues. Trimming took off 5 bases at V and 10 bases at J, with 18 bases between the two ends. The germline V gene encodes CDR1 SGHAT and CDR2 FQNNGV. In nucleotides, the CDR3 is TGTGCCAGCAGCCCTGCCGGGACAACAAAGACCATATATTTT. This codes for CASSPAGTTKTIYF. The variable domain in full, with the rest retrieved from reference TRBV11-2 and TRBJ1-3, is EAGVAQSPRYKIIEKRQSVAFWCNPISGHATLYWYQQILGQGPKLLIQFQNNGVVDDSQLPKDRFSAERLKGVDSTLKIQPAKLEDSAVYLCASSPAGTTKTIYFGEGSWLTVV.

V gene TRBV7-2 combines with J gene TRBJ2-7; no definite D call. Germline V gene data show CDR1 as SGHTA and CDR2 as FQGNSA. V was clipped by 5 bases and J by 3 bases, with 8 bases between them. The CDR3 is made up of 12 amino acids. The CDR3: CASSVTNYEQYF. The CDR3, as DNA: TGTGCCAGCAGCGTAACCAACTACGAGCAGTACTTC.

DNA for the CDR3: TGTGCCAGCAGTTTAGGGGGGGGCAATAATTCACCCCTCCACTTT. Its translation is CASSLGGGNNSPLHF. The rearrangement joins TRBV28 to TRBJ1-6; tentatively, D is TRBD1 (6 bases). Germline lookup yields CDR1 MDHEN and CDR2 SYDVKM. CDR3 length: 15 residues. V was trimmed by 2 bases and J by 5 bases, leaving 10 bases between them.

The CDR3 is CASSIRLNQPQHF. The CDR3 nucleotides are TGTGCCAGTAGTATACGCCTCAATCAGCCCCAGCATTTT. The chain carries TRBV19 and TRBJ1-5; D is unresolved. V shed 2 bases and J shed 3 bases, with 5 bases lying between them. CDR3 size: 13 residues. The germline V gene encodes CDR1 LNHDA and CDR2 SQIVND (reference sequence).

This clone was counted once. The chain combines TRBV11-2 with TRBJ2-1; 9 nucleotides agree with TRBD2. This CDR3 spans 15 amino acids. V lost 5 bases to trimming and J lost 1 base; unmatched junction nucleotides: 3. The germline gives CDR1 SGHAT, CDR2 FQNNGV. The CDR3 DNA follows: TGTGCCAGCAGCCCCAGCGGGGGGTCCTACAATGAGCAGTTCTTC. As protein: CASSPSGGSYNEQFF.

V usage is TRBV3-1 (or the pseudogene TRBV3-2) and J usage is TRBJ2-5; D might be TRBD1 or TRBD2, each matching 5 bases. Trimming stripped 2 bases from V and 2 bases from J, with 9 bases between. CDR3 length equals 14 residues. The germline gives CDR1 LGHDT, CDR2 YNNKEL (reference sequence). This CDR3 reads CASSQTGTQETQYF. The CDR3 nucleotides read TGTGCCAGCAGCCAAACCGGGACGCAAGAGACCCAGTACTTC.

This clone was counted a few times. Other DNA sequences in this specimen translate into the identical CDR3. This chain joins TRBV27 and TRBJ1-1; TRBD1 aligns across 8 bases. Germline loops: CDR1 MNHEY, CDR2 SMNVEV (reference sequence). V trimming: 0 bases; J trimming: 5 bases; junction bases outside the gene matches: 5. The CDR3 length is 15 residues. This CDR3 reads CASSLSNRGGTEAFF. The CDR3 coding sequence is TGTGCCAGCAGTTTATCGAACAGGGGGGGAACTGAAGCTTTCTTT.

The chain employs TRBV28 and TRBJ2-3; D unclear. The CDR3 spans 15 residues. CDR1 MDHEN and CDR2 SYDVKM come from the germline V gene. Trimming removed 1 base from V and 2 bases from J, with 10 bases in between. CDR3 in DNA: TGTGCCAGCAGTTTATATCAAGAGGACACAGATACGCAGTATTTT. Amino acid sequence: CASSLYQEDTDTQYF.

The genes are TRBV6-6 and TRBJ1-1; D is unclear. V lost 5 bases and J 1 base, leaving 20 bases between the germline ends. In germline, CDR1 is MNHNY, CDR2 SVGAGI (reference sequence). The CDR3 runs to 17 residues. For the CDR3, the DNA is TGTGCCAGCAGTCCTACACGCTTCGGACGGAGGAACACTGAAGCTTTCTTT. Residues: CASSPTRFGRRNTEAFF.

The chain links TRBV29-1 to TRBJ1-1, with D hard to call. CDR1 SQVTM and CDR2 ANQGSEA come from the germline V gene. The V end lost 6 bases, the J end lost 2 bases, and 13 bases lay between the germline ends. The CDR3 sequence is 13 residues long. DNA of the CDR3: TGCAGCGTCGGATTCGGACTAAACACTGAAGCTTTCTTT. It yields the protein CSVGFGLNTEAFF.

The chain is built from TRBV5-8 and TRBJ1-4; 9 nucleotides line up with TRBD1. CDR3 size: 15 residues. Germline CDR1 SGHTS, CDR2 YDEGEE. The J segment lost 8 bases and the V segment lost 4 bases, leaving 9 bases of the junction unmatched. CDR3 region: CASSPDGQGYEKLFF. CDR3 in DNA: TGTGCCAGCAGCCCGGACGGACAGGGGTACGAAAAACTGTTTTTT. The full variable domain, its missing parts supplied by reference TRBV5-8 and TRBJ1-4, is EAGVTQSPTHLIKTRGQQATLRCSPISGHTSVYWYQQALGLGLQFLLWYDEGEERNRGNFPPRFSGRQFPNYSSELNVNALELEDSALYLCASSPDGQGYEKLFFGSGTQLSVL.

V usage is TRBV19 and J usage is TRBJ2-2; perhaps TRBD2 as D (6 bases). The CDR3 runs to 17 residues. Trimming left V 5 bases short and J 0 bases short, with 16 bases between. Germline V gives CDR1 LNHDA, CDR2 SQIVND (reference sequence). The CDR3 DNA sequence: TGTGCCAGTAGTCCCCTGGGACTGGGGACGAACACCGGGGAGCTGTTTTTT. Translation: CASSPLGLGTNTGELFF.